These 19 T cell receptor beta chains originate from one sample sequenced in a study of cytomegalovirus exposure and HLA in healthy donors. The PCR was carried out with 60 Vbeta primers and 13 Jbeta primers. Clones were sequenced by immunoSEQ multiplex PCR, and TCRdb holds only the in-frame ones, with some missing. The sample lists around 150,000 clones; about 80% were seen once. Sequencing was done on a sample of PBMCs. These receptors all stem from a man in his thirties or forties in good health and CMV-seropositive.

The rearrangement uses TRBV30 and TRBJ1-5, with D maybe TRBD1 (6 bases). The CDR3 loop spans 14 amino acids. V was clipped by 2 bases and J by 2 bases, with 10 bases between them. Germline CDR1 is GTSNPN and CDR2 is SVGIG (reference sequence). The chain's CDR3 is CAWSWSGGNQPQHF. As DNA, the CDR3 is TGTGCCTGGAGTTGGTCAGGGGGCAATCAGCCCCAGCATTTT.

The V gene is TRBV30, the J gene TRBJ1-1; D not resolved. The CDR3 length is 11 residues. The germline V gene encodes CDR1 GTSNPN and CDR2 SVGIG (reference sequence). CDR3 sequence (DNA): TGTGCGGAGAGCCGGGACACTGAAGCTTTCTTT. Protein: CAESRDTEAFF.

The rearrangement links TRBV6-6 to TRBJ1-5; D gene uncertain. This CDR3 contains 15 residues. V lost 5 bases and J lost 1, with 12 bases in between. Germline CDR1 and CDR2: MNHNY and SVGAGI (reference sequence). The CDR3: CASSQTPRSNQPQHF. CDR3 nucleotide sequence: TGTGCCAGCAGTCAGACCCCGCGGAGCAATCAGCCCCAGCATTTT.

The V gene is TRBV11-2, the J gene TRBJ2-2; TRBD2 matches at 8 bases. From germline, CDR1 is SGHAT and CDR2 FQNNGV. The CDR3 length is 16 residues. V lost 3 bases and J lost 7; bases outside the gene matches: 10. DNA of the CDR3: TGTGCCAGCAGCTTTCTGACAGCGGGAGCGGGCGGGGAGCTGTTTTTT. It translates to CASSFLTAGAGGELFF. Full variable domain (outside the CDR3, taken from reference TRBV11-2 and TRBJ2-2): EAGVAQSPRYKIIEKRQSVAFWCNPISGHATLYWYQQILGQGPKLLIQFQNNGVVDDSQLPKDRFSAERLKGVDSTLKIQPAKLEDSAVYLCASSFLTAGAGGELFFGEGSRLTVL.

J is TRBJ2-1 and V is TRBV15, with 8 nucleotides matching TRBD2. V gave up 1 base and J gave up 7 bases; unmatched junction bases: 6. The CDR3 sequence is 15 residues long. The germline gives CDR1 LNHNV, CDR2 YYDKDF (reference sequence). DNA of the CDR3: TGTGCCACCAGCAGAGCCCCGGGGGGGCTTAATGAGCAGTTCTTC. Translated, it gives CATSRAPGGLNEQFF.

This chain uses TRBV30 with TRBJ1-3; D unclear. Germline V gene sequence: CDR1 GTSNPN, CDR2 SVGIG (reference sequence). This CDR3 spans 14 amino acids. V was cut by 4 bases and J by 1 base, with 11 bases left in between. The CDR3 is CAWKYGSSGNTIYF. The CDR3 DNA sequence: TGTGCCTGGAAATATGGCTCGTCTGGAAACACCATATATTTT.

The chain has TRBV27 and TRBJ1-5; D possibly corresponds to TRBD1 (6 bases). V lost 3 bases, J lost 6 bases, and 9 bases lay in between. Germline CDR1 reads MNHEY; CDR2 reads SMNVEV (reference sequence). This CDR3 contains 13 residues. The DNA for the CDR3 is TGTGCCAGCAGTTTCGGCAGGGGTCAGCCCCAGCATTTT. This translates into CASSFGRGQPQHF.

The chain links TRBV30 to TRBJ1-2; 7 bases are a match to TRBD1. J was trimmed by 5 bases and V by 5 bases; bases with no gene match: 2. The CDR3 is 11 residues long. The germline V gene has CDR1 GTSNPN and CDR2 SVGIG (reference sequence). This chain's CDR3 is CAWGTAYGYTF. CDR3 DNA sequence: TGTGCCTGGGGGACAGCTTATGGCTACACCTTC.

This clone was counted only a few times. CDR3 bases: TGCGCCAGCAGCCAGTTTTCCACGGGAAGCAACACTGAAGCTTTCTTT. Residues: CASSQFSTGSNTEAFF. The chain recombines TRBV4-1 with TRBJ1-1, with D hard to call. V was cut by 3 bases and J by 2 bases, with 16 bases left in between. The CDR3 loop spans 16 amino acids. Germline-derived CDR1 and CDR2 are MGHRA and YSYEKL.

The V call is TRBV2, the J call TRBJ2-6, with D perhaps TRBD2 (5 bases). Germline V CDR1 and CDR2: SNHLY, FYNNEI. The CDR3 has 18 residues. CDR3 region: CAIQAVRAGDTGANVLTF. The CDR3 DNA follows: TGTGCGATTCAAGCAGTCCGGGCGGGTGATACTGGGGCCAACGTCCTGACTTTC.

The V and J genes are TRBV19 and TRBJ2-2; TRBD1 is a possible D gene (6 bases). Per germline, CDR1 LNHDA and CDR2 SQIVND (reference sequence). The length of the CDR3 is 14 residues. Trimming cost V 4 bases and J 7 bases, with 13 bases left between them. CDR3 sequence reads: CASSTQGSVGELFF. CDR3 in DNA: TGTGCCAGTAGTACCCAGGGGTCCGTCGGGGAGCTGTTTTTT.

CDR3 coding DNA: TGTGCCAGCTCACCAGGGGTAAAAAAATGGGGGACTAGCGACTCCTACGAGCAGTACTTC. Translated: CASSPGVKKWGTSDSYEQYF. The chain uses TRBV18 and TRBJ2-7; 10 bases line up with TRBD2. The junction had 16 bases not matched to a gene; V was cut back by 2 bases and J by 0 bases. The CDR3 spans 20 residues. Germline CDR1 reads KGHSH; CDR2 reads LQKENI.

The V and J genes are TRBV7-2 and TRBJ2-3, with TRBD2 matching 14 bases. Germline-derived CDR1 and CDR2 are SGHTA and FQGNSA. This CDR3 comprises 16 residues. The V and J ends lost 5 bases and 4 bases, in that order; junction bases with no gene match: 5. CDR3 sequence reads: CASSPGLAGGADTQYF. The CDR3 DNA reads TGTGCCAGCAGCCCCGGACTAGCGGGAGGCGCAGATACGCAGTATTTT.

This chain connects TRBV19 to TRBJ1-5, with unresolved D. CDR3 length equals 14 residues. Trimming took off 5 bases at V and 0 bases at J, with 8 bases between the two ends. Germline values: CDR1 LNHDA, CDR2 SQIVND (reference sequence). Here the CDR3 DNA reads TGTGCCAGTAGTCTGGCTTATAGCAATCAGCCCCAGCATTTT. Amino acid sequence: CASSLAYSNQPQHF.

The chain combines TRBV6-6 with TRBJ2-2, with 8 bases matching TRBD1. V lost 8 bases to trimming and J lost 3 bases; unmatched junction nucleotides: 11. Germline CDR1 MNHNY, CDR2 SVGAGI (reference sequence). This CDR3 has 16 amino acids. The CDR3 sequence: CASASLRQGYTGELFF. The CDR3 region has the DNA TGTGCCAGCGCTTCTCTGCGACAGGGGTACACCGGGGAGCTGTTTTTT.

This rearrangement joins TRBV5-1 to TRBJ2-5; D is perhaps TRBD2 (6 bases). The J call could be wrong; TRBJ2-7 is a better fit for the DNA end. Germline CDR1 is SGHRS and CDR2 is YFSETQ. The CDR3 has 13 amino acids. The CDR3 DNA sequence: TGCGCCAGCAGCTTCGTGGGAGGCCACGAGCAGTACTTC. It translates to CASSFVGGHEQYF.

The J gene is TRBJ2-7, the V gene TRBV28, with D maybe TRBD1 (6 bases). Trimming removed 3 bases at V and 2 bases at J, with 17 bases between. Germline CDR1 MDHEN, CDR2 SYDVKM. This CDR3 has 16 residues. The CDR3 is CASSFWAGVVAYEQYF. The CDR3 DNA is TGTGCCAGCAGTTTTTGGGCAGGGGTAGTGGCCTACGAGCAGTACTTC.

The gene calls are TRBV5-1 and TRBJ2-2; the D gene is possibly TRBD1 (6 bases). The CDR3 is 15 residues long. The ends were cut back, 4 bases at V and 0 bases at J, with 10 bases in the middle. Looked up from germline, CDR1 is SGHRS and CDR2 is YFSETQ. The CDR3 DNA reads as TGCGCCAGCAGCGACGGGACAACGAACACCGGGGAGCTGTTTTTT. Protein sequence: CASSDGTTNTGELFF. The whole variable domain, filled in from reference TRBV5-1 and TRBJ2-2, reads KAGVTQTPRYLIKTRGQQVTLSCSPISGHRSVSWYQQTPGQGLQFLFEYFSETQRNKGNFPGRFSGRQFSNSRSEMNVSTLELGDSALYLCASSDGTTNTGELFFGEGSRLTVL.

This chain connects TRBV5-5 to TRBJ1-1; 7 nucleotides match TRBD1. The CDR3 spans 13 residues. Germline V gene lookup returns CDR1 SGHKS and CDR2 YYEKEE (reference sequence). Trimming removed 4 bases from V and 4 bases from J; junction bases left unmatched: 4. The CDR3 nucleotides read TGTGCCAGCAGCAATACAGGGGTCACTGAAGCTTTCTTT. It is translated as CASSNTGVTEAFF. Together with reference TRBV5-5 and TRBJ1-1, the CDR3 gives the full variable domain: DAGVTQSPTHLIKTRGQQVTLRCSPISGHKSVSWYQQVLGQGPQFIFQYYEKEERGRGNFPDRFSARQFPNYSSELNVNALLLGDSALYLCASSNTGVTEAFFGQGTRLTVV.